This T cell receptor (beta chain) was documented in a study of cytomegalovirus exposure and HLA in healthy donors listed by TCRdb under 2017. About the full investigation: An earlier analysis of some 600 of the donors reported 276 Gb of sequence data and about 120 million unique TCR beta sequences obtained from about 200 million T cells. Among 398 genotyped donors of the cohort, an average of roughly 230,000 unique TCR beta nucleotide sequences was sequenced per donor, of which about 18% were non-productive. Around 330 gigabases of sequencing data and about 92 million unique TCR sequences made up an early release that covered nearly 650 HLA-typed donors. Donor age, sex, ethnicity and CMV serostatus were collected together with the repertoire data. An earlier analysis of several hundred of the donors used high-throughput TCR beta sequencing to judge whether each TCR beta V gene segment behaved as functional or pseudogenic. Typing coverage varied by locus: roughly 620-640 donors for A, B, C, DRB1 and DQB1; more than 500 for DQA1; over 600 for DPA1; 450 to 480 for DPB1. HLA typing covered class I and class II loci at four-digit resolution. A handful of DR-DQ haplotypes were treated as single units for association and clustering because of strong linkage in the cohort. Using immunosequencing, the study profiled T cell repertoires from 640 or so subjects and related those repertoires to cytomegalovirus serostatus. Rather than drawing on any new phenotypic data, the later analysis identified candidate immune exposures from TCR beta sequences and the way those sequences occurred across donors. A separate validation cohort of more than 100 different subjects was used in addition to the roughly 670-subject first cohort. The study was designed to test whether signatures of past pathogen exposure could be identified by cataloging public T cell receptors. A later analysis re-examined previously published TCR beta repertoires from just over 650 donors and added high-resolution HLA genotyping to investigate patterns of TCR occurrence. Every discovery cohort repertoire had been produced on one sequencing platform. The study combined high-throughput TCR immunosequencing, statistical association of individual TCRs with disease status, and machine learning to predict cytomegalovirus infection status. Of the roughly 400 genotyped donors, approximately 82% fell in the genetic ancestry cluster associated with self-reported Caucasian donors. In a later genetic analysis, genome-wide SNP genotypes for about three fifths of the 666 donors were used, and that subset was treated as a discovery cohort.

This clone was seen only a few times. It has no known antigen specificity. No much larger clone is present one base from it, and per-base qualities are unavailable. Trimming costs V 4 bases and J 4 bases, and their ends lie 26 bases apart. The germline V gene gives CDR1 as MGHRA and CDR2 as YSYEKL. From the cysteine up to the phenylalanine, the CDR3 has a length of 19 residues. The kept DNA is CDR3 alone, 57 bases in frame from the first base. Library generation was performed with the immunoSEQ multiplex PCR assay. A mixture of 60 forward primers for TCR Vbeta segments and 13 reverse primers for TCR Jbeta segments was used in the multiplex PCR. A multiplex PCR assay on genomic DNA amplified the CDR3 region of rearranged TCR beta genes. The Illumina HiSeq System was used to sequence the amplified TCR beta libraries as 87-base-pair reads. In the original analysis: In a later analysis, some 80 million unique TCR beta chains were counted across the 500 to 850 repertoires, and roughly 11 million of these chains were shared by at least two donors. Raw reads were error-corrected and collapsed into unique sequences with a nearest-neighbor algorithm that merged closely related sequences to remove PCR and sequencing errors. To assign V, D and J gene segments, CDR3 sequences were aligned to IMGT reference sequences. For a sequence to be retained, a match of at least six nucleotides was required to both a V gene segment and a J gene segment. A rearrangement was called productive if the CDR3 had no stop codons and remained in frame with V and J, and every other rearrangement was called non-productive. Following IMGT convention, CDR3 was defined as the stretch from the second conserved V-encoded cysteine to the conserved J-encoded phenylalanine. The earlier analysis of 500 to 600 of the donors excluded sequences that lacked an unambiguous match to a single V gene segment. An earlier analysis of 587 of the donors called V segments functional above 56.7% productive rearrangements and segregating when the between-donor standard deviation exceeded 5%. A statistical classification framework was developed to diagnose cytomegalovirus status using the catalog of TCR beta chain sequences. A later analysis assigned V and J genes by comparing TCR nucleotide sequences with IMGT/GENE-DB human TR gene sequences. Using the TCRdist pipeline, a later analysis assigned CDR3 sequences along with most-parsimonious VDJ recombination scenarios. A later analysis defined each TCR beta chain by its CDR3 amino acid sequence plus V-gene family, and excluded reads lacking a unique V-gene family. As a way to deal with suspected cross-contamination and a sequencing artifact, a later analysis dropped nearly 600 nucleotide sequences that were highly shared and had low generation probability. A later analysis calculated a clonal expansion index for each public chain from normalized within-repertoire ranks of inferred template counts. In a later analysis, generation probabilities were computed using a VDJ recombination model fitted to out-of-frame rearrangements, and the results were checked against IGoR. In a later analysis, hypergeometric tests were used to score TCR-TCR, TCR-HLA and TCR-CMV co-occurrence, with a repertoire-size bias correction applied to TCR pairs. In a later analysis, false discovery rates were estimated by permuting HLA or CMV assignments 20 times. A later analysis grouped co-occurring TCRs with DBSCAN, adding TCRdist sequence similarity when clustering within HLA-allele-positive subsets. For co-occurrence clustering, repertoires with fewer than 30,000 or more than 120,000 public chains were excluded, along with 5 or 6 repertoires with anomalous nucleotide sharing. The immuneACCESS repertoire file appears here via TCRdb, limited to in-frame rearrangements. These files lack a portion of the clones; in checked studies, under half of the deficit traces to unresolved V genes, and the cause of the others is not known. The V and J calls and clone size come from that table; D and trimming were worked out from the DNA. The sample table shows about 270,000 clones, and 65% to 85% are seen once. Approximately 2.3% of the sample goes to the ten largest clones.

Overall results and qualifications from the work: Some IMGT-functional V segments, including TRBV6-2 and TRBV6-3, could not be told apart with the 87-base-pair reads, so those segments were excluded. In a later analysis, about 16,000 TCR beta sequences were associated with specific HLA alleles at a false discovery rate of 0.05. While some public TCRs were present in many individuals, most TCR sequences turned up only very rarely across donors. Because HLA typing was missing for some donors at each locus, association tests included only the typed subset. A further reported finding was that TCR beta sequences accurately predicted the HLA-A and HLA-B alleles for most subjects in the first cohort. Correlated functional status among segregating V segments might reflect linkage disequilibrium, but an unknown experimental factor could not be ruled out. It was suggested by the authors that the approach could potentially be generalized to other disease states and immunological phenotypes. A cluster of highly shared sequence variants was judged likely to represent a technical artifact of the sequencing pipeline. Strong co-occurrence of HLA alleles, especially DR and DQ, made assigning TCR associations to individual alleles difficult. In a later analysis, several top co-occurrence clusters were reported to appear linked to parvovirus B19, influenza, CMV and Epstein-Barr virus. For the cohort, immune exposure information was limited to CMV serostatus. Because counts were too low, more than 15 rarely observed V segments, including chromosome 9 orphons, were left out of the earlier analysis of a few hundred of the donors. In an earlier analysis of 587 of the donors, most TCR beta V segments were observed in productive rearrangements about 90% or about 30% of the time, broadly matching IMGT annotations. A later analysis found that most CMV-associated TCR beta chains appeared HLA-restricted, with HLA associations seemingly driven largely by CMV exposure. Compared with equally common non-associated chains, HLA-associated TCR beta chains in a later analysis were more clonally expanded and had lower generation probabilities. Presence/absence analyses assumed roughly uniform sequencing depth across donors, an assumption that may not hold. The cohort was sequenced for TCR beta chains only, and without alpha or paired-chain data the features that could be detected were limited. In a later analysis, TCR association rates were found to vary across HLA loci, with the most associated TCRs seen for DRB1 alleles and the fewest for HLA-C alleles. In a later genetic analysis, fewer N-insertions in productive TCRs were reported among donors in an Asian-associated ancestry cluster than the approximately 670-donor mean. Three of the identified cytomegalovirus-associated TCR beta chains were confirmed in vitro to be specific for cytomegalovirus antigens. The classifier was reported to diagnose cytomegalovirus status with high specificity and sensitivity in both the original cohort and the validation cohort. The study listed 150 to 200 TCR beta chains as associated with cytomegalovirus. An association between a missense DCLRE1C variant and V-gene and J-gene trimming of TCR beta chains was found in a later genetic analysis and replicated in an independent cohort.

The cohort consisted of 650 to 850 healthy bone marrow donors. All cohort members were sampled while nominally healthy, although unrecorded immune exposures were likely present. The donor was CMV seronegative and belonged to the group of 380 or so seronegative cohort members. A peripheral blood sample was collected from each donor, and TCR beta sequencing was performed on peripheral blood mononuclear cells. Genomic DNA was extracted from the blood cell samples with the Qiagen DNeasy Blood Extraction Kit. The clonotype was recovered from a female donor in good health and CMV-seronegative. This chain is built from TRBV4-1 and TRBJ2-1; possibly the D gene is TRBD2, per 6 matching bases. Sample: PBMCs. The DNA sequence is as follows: TGCGCCAGCAGCCGACTTCCAAATTTCGCCGGGACTTTTTACAATGAGCAGTTCTTC. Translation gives CASSRLPNFAGTFYNEQFF.